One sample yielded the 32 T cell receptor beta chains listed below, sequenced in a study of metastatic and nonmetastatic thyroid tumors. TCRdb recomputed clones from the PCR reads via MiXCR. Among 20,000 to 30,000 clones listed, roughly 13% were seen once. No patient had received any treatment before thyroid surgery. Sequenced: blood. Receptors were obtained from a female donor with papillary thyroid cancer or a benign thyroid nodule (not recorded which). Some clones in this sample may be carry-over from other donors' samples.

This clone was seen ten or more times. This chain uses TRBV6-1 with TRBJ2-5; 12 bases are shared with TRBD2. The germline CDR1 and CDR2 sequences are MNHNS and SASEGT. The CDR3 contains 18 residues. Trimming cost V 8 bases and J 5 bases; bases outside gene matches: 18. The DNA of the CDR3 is TGTGCCAGCCTTAGGGAAGGAGCTAGCGGGAGGGCCGGGGAGACCCAGTACTTC. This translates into CASLREGASGRAGETQYF.

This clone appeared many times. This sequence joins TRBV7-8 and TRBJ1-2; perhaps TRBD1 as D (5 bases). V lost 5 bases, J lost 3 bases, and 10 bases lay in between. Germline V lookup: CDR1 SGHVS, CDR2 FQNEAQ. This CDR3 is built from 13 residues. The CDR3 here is CASSGRDHYGYTF. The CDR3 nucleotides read TGTGCCAGCAGCGGCCGGGACCACTATGGCTACACCTTC.

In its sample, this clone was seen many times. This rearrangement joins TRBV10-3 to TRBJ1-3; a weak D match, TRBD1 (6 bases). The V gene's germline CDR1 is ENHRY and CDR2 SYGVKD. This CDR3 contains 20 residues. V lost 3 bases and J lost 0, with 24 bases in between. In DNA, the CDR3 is TGTGCCATCAGTGACCGATTCGGACAGCTCATAACCCACTCTGGAAACACCATATATTTT. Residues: CAISDRFGQLITHSGNTIYF.

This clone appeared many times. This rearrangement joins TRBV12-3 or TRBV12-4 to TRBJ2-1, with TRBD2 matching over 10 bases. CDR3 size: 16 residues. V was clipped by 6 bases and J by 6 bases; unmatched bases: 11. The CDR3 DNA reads TGTGCCAGCAGGGCCGGGACTAGCGCTAAACCCAATGAGCAGTTCTTC. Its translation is CASRAGTSAKPNEQFF.

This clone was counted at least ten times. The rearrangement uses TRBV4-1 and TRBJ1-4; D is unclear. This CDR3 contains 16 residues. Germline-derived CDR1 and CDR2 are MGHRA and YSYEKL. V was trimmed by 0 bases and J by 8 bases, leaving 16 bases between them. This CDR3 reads CASSQDKGLSGEKLFF. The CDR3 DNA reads TGCGCCAGCAGCCAAGATAAGGGTCTAAGTGGGGAAAAACTGTTTTTT.

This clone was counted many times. The CDR3 region has the DNA TGTGCCAGCAGCCTTAGCGGGAGGGTTGATACGCAGTATTTT. Its translation is CASSLSGRVDTQYF. This rearrangement joins TRBV6-1 to TRBJ2-3, with 11 bases identical to TRBD2. This CDR3 is built from 14 residues. The V gene end was trimmed by 6 bases and the J gene end by 6 bases; junction bases not matched to a gene: 5. The V gene's germline CDR1 is MNHNS and CDR2 SASEGT.

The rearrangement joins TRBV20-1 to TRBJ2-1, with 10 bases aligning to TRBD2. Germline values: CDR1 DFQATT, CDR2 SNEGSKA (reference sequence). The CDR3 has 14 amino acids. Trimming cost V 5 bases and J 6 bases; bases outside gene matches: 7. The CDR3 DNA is TGCAGTGCTGGACTAGCGGCGGACGGCAATGAGCAGTTCTTC. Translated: CSAGLAADGNEQFF.

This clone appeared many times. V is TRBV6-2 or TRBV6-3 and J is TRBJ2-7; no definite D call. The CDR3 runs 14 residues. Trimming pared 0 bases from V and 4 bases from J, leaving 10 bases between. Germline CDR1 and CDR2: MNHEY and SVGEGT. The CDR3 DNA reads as TGTGCCAGCAGTTACTCGATGGAAGGATACGAGCAGTACTTC. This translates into CASSYSMEGYEQYF.

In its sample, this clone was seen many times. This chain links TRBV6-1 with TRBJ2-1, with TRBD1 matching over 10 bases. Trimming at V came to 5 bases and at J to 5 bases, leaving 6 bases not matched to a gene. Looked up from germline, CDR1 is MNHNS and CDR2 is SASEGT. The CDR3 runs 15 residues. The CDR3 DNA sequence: TGTGCCAGCAGTCTAGGGACAGGGGACCACAATGAGCAGTTCTTC. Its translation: CASSLGTGDHNEQFF.

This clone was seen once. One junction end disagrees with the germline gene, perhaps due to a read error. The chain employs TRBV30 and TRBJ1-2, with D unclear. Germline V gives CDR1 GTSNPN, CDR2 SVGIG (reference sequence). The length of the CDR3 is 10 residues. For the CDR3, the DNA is TGTGCCGGGAGTGACTCTGGCTACACCTTC. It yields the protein CAGSDSGYTF.

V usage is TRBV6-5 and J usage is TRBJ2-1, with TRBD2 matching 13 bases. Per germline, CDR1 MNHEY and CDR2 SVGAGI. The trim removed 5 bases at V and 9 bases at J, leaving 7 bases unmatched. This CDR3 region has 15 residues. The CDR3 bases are TGTGCCAGCAGTCCCGGACTAGCGGGAGTCAGTGAGCAGTTCTTC. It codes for CASSPGLAGVSEQFF.

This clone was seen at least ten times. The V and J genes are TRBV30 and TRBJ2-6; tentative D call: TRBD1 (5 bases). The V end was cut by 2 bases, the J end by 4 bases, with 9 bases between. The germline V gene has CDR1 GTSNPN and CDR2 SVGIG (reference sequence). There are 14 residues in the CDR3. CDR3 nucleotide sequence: TGTGCCTGGAGTCTCAGGGCCGGGGCCAACGTCCTGACTTTC. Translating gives CAWSLRAGANVLTF. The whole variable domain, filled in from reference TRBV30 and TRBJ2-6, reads SQTIHQWPATLVQPVGSPLSLECTVEGTSNPNLYWYRQAAGRGLQLLFYSVGIGQISSEVPQNLSASRPQDRQFILSSKKLLLSDSGFYLCAWSLRAGANVLTFGAGSRLTVL.

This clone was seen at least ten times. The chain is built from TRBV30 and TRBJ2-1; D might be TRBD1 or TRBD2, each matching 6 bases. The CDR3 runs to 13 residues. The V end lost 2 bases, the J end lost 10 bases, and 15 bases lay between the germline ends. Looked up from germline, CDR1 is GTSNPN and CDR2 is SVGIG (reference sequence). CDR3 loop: CAWSWGAAGEQFF. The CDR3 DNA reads TGTGCCTGGAGTTGGGGGGCGGCGGGCGAGCAGTTCTTC.

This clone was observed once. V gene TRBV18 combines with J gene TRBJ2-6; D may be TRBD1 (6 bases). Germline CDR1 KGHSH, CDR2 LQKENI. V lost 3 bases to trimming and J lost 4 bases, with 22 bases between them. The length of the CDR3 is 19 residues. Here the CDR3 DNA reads TGTGCCAGCTCACCGCAAGGACAGATTGCTGGCGCGGGGGCCAACGTCCTGACTTTC. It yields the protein CASSPQGQIAGAGANVLTF.

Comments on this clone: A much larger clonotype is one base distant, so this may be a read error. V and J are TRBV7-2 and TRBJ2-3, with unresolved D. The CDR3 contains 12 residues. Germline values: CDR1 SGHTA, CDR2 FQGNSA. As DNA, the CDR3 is TGTGCCAGCAGCCAGTACCCAGATACACAGTATTTT. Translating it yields CASSQYPDTQYF.

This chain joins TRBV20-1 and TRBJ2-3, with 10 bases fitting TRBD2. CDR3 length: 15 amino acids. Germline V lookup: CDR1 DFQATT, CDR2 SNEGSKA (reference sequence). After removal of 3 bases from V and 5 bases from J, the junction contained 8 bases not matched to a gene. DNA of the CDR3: TGCAGTGCTAGGCTTAGCGGGAGGTTCTTAGATACGCAGTATTTT. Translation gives CSARLSGRFLDTQYF.

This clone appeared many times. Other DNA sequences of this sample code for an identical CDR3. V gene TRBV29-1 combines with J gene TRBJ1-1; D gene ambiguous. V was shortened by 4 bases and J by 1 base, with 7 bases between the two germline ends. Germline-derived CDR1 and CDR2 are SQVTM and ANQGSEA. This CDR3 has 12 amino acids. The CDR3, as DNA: TGCAGCGTTGTAAGGACGAACACTGAAGCTTTCTTT. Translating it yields CSVVRTNTEAFF.

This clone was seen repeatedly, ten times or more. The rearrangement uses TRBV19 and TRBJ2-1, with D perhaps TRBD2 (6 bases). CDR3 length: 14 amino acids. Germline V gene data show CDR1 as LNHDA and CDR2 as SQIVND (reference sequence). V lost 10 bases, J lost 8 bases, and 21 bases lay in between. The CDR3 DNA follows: TGTGCCACCTCCCGGATGGGGGGTCCCGATGAGCAGTTCTTC. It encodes CATSRMGGPDEQFF.

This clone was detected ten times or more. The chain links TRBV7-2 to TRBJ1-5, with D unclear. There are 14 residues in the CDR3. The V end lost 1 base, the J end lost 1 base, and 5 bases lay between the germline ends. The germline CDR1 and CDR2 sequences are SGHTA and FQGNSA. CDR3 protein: CASSLDRSNQPQHF. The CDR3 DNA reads TGTGCCAGCAGCTTAGACAGAAGCAATCAGCCCCAGCATTTT.

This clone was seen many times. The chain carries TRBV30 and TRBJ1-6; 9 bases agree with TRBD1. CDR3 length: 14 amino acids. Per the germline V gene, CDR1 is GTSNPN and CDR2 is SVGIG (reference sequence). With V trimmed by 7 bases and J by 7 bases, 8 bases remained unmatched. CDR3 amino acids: CAYQSGTGNSPLHF. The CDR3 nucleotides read TGTGCCTACCAATCCGGGACAGGGAATTCACCCCTCCACTTT. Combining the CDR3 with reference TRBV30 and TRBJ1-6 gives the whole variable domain SQTIHQWPATLVQPVGSPLSLECTVEGTSNPNLYWYRQAAGRGLQLLFYSVGIGQISSEVPQNLSASRPQDRQFILSSKKLLLSDSGFYLCAYQSGTGNSPLHFGNGTRLTVT.

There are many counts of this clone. Written as DNA, the CDR3 is TGTGCCAGCAGCGTAGGGGGGGGAGTAGGTACAGATACGCAGTATTTT. Translated: CASSVGGGVGTDTQYF. The V and J genes are TRBV9 and TRBJ2-3; 7 bases agree with TRBD2. V shed 0 bases, J shed 3 bases, and the junction held 7 bases outside the gene matches. Germline CDR1 and CDR2: SGDLS and YYNGEE. The CDR3 extends over 16 amino acids.

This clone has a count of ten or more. CDR3 DNA: TGCAGCGTGTCGGGGGGCGTTTTCGAGCAGTACTTC. This codes for CSVSGGVFEQYF. The V gene is TRBV29-1, the J gene TRBJ2-7; perhaps TRBD2 as D (7 bases). Germline loops: CDR1 SQVTM, CDR2 ANQGSEA. The CDR3 runs to 12 residues. V lost 6 bases and J lost 6, with 15 bases in between.

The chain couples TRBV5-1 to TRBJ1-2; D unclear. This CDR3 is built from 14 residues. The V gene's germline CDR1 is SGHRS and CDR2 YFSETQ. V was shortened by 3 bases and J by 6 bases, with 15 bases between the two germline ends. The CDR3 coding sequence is TGCGCCAGCAGCTCGACTCGTACCTCCAATGGCTACACCTTC. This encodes CASSSTRTSNGYTF.

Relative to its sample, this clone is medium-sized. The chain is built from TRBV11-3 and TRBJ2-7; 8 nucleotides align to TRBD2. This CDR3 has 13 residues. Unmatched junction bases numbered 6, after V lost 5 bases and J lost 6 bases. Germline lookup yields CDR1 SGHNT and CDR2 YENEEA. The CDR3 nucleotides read TGTGCCAGCAGCAGAAGCGGGAGCCCCGAGCAGTACTTC. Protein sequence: CASSRSGSPEQYF. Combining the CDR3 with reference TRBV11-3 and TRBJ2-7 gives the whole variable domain EAGVVQSPRYKIIEKKQPVAFWCNPISGHNTLYWYLQNLGQGPELLIRYENEEAVDDSQLPKDRFSAERLKGVDSTLKIQPAELGDSAVYLCASSRSGSPEQYFGPGTRLTVT.

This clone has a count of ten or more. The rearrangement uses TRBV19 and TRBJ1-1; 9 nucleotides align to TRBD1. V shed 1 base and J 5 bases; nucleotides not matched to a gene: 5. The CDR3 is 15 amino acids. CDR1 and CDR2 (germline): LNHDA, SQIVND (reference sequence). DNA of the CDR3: TGTGCCAGTAGTATAGGGGACAGGGTAGGGACTGAAGCTTTCTTT. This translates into CASSIGDRVGTEAFF.

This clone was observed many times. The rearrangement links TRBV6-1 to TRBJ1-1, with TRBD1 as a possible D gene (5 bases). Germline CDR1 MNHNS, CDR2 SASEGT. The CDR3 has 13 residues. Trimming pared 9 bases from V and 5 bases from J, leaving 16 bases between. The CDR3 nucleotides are TGTGCCAGTAAGGTGGGGGAGGGTACTGAAGCTTTCTTT. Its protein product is CASKVGEGTEAFF.

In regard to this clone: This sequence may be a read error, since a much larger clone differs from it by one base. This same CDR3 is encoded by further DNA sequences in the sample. CDR3 loop: CASRATGGAGELLF. The CDR3 DNA reads as TGTGCCAGCAGGGCGACAGGGGGTGCCGGGGAGCTGCTTTTT. This sequence joins TRBV12-3 or TRBV12-4 and TRBJ2-2; TRBD1 agrees at 9 bases. CDR3 length equals 14 residues.

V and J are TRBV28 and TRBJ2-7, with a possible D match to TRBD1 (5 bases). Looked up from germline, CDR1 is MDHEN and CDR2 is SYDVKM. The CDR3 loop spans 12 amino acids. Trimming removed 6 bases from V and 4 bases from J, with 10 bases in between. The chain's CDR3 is CASSSRVYEQYF. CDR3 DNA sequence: TGTGCCAGCAGCTCCAGGGTTTACGAGCAGTACTTC. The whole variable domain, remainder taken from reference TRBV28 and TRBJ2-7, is DVKVTQSSRYLVKRTGEKVFLECVQDMDHENMFWYRQDPGLGLRLIYFSYDVKMKEKGDIPEGYSVSREKKERFSLILESASTNQTSMYLCASSSRVYEQYFGPGTRLTVT.

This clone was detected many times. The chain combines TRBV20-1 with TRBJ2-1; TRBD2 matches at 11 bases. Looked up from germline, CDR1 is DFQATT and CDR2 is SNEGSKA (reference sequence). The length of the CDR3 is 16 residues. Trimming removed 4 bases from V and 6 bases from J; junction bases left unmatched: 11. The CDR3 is CSANTRGLAGFNEQFF. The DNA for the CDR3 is TGCAGTGCTAACACTCGTGGACTAGCGGGCTTCAATGAGCAGTTCTTC.

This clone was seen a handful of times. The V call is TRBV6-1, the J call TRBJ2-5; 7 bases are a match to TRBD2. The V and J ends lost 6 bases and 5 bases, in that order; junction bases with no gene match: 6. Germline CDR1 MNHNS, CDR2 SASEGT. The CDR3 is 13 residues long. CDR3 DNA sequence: TGTGCCAGCAGGGGCAGCGGGAATGAGACCCAGTACTTC. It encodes CASRGSGNETQYF.

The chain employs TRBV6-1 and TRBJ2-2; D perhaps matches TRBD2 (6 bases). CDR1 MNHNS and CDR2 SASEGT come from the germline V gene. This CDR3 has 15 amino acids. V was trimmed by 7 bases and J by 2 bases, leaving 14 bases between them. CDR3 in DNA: TGTGCCAGCACAGAAGCGGGTCCCAACACCGGGGAGCTGTTTTTT. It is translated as CASTEAGPNTGELFF.

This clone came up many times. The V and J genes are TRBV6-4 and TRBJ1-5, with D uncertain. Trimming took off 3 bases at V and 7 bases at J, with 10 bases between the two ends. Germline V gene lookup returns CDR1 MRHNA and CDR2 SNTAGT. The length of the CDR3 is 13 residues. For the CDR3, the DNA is TGTGCCAGCAGTGAGGAGGAGAGGCAGCCCCAGCATTTT. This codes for CASSEEERQPQHF.